The present T cell receptor beta chain was sequenced within a study of PD-L1 blockade in urothelial cancer. The wider study: Every 3 weeks, patients received intravenous atezolizumab 1,200 mg, beginning 2014. The study recovered a median of around 140,000 T cells per blood sample. Men with urothelial cancer arising in the bladder made up most of the roughly 30 patients.

Profiled with immunoSEQ multiplex PCR; TCRdb holds only in-frame clones, not every one. This table holds about 39,000 clones, 80% to 90% found once. Urothelial carcinoma in patients was locally advanced or metastatic. The V and J ends lost 3 bases and 6 bases respectively, with 14 bases between them. This CDR3 has 14 amino acids. Germline assignment: CDR1 SGHTA and CDR2 FQGNSA. The sequencing used PBMCs, collected around atezolizumab (anti-PD-L1) treatment. This sequence joins TRBV7-2 and TRBJ1-1; D remains ambiguous. This clonotype was sampled from a man in his 60s with urothelial cancer. Written as DNA, the CDR3 is TGTGCCAGCAGCTTCGGAGGATCGGGCTCTGAAGCTTTCTTT. Protein sequence: CASSFGGSGSEAFF.